A selection of T cell receptor beta chains follows, all from one sample in a study of cytotoxic CD8 clonotypes in ibrutinib-treated CLL. The assay was immunoSEQ multiplex PCR, and TCRdb's table has in-frame clones only and misses some. The table shows tens of thousands of clones, with roughly 49% occurring only once. Specimen: PBMCs, collected before ibrutinib treatment. The receptors shown here come from a human donor with chronic lymphocytic leukemia. Both conserved end residues are part of each CDR3. The D gene is left open where the match is weak. Not every row has a clone size; where given, it reads once, few, many or a size class.

>NA|TRBV7-6|NA|14|TRBJ2-1
CASSLAQAPNEQFF
TGTGCCAGCAGCTTAGCTCAGGCCCCCAATGAGCAGTTCTTC
>NA|TRBV6-6|NA|15|TRBJ1-2
CASSYGDGLNYGYTF
TGTGCCAGCAGTTACGGGGACGGTCTTAACTATGGCTACACCTTC
>NA|TRBV6-1|NA|17|TRBJ1-5
CASSGGFLGWGDQPQHF
TGTGCCAGCAGTGGGGGATTTCTGGGGTGGGGCGATCAGCCCCAGCATTTT
>few|TRBV5-1|NA|14|TRBJ2-3
CASSPDWGRDTQYF
TGCGCCAGCAGCCCCGACTGGGGGCGGGATACGCAGTATTTT
>NA|TRBV7-3|TRBD1|15|TRBJ2-7
CASSALPGQYYEQYF
TGTGCCAGCAGCGCGTTACCGGGACAGTACTACGAGCAGTACTTC
>NA|TRBV5-6|NA|16|TRBJ2-7
CASSFFGGTSPHEQYF
TGTGCCAGCAGCTTTTTCGGGGGCACCTCACCCCACGAGCAGTACTTC
>NA|TRBV19|NA|16|TRBJ1-6
CASSIDGLGYNSPLHF
TGTGCCAGTAGTATAGATGGACTGGGGTATAATTCACCCCTCCACTTT
>few|TRBV10-3|TRBD2|14|TRBJ2-3
CAISLAGDTDTQYF
TGTGCCATCAGTCTAGCGGGCGACACAGATACGCAGTATTTT
>NA|TRBV5-4|TRBD2|15|TRBJ2-5
CASAAQAGVKETQYF
TGTGCCAGCGCTGCTCAGGCGGGGGTGAAAGAGACCCAGTACTTC
>few|TRBV6-1|NA|14|TRBJ1-5
CASRPPGSNQPQHF
TGTGCCAGCAGGCCCCCAGGGAGCAATCAGCCCCAGCATTTT
>NA|TRBV7-6|TRBD1|15|TRBJ1-4
CASSLGQGGDEKLFF
TGTGCCAGCAGCTTAGGACAGGGCGGGGATGAAAAACTGTTTTTT
>NA|TRBV28|NA|11|TRBJ2-7
CASSLVYEQYF
TGTGCCAGCAGTTTAGTATACGAGCAGTACTTC
>NA|TRBV10-3|NA|16|TRBJ2-6
CAISAVVTSGANVLTF
TGTGCCATCAGTGCAGTGGTGACTTCTGGGGCCAACGTCCTGACTTTC
>few|TRBV5-1|NA|13|TRBJ2-7
CASSSDFLDEQYF
TGCGCCAGCAGCTCCGACTTTCTGGACGAGCAGTACTTC
>NA|TRBV7-2|TRBD1|17|TRBJ1-5
CASSLDRGGYSNQPQHF
TGTGCCAGCAGCTTGGACAGGGGAGGATATAGCAATCAGCCCCAGCATTTT
>few|TRBV7-3|NA|16|TRBJ1-6
CASSLTGRYSNSPLHF
TGTGCCAGCAGCTTAACGGGGAGGTATTCCAATTCACCCCTCCACTTT
>NA|TRBV30|NA|13|TRBJ1-1
CAWSVWKGTEAFF
TGTGCCTGGAGTGTATGGAAGGGAACTGAAGCTTTCTTT
>NA|TRBV5-1|TRBD1|14|TRBJ1-1
CASSLTLDRPEAFF
TGCGCCAGCAGCTTGACCTTGGACAGGCCTGAAGCTTTCTTT
>NA|TRBV29-1|TRBD1|15|TRBJ2-2
CSVRSTGQDTGELFF
TGCAGCGTTCGTTCTACCGGACAGGACACCGGGGAGCTGTTTTTT
>NA|TRBV5-6|NA|12|TRBJ2-5
CASSLNAETQYF
TGTGCCAGCAGCTTGAACGCAGAGACCCAGTACTTC
>few|TRBV11-2|NA|11|TRBJ2-7
CASSLEYEQYF
TGTGCCAGCAGCTTGGAATACGAGCAGTACTTC
>NA|TRBV6-6|NA|12|TRBJ1-1
CASSAGDFSAFF
TGTGCCAGCAGTGCCGGGGATTTTTCGGCTTTCTTT
>NA|TRBV29-1|NA|11|TRBJ2-1
CSVLVGNEQFF
TGCAGCGTCCTAGTGGGGAATGAGCAGTTCTTC
>NA|TRBV14|NA|14|TRBJ1-1
CASSQERLNTEAFF
TGTGCCAGCAGCCAAGAACGGCTGAACACTGAAGCTTTCTTT
>few|TRBV19|NA|15|TRBJ1-1
CASSIPAGRSTEAFF
TGTGCCAGTAGTATCCCGGCAGGGCGGAGCACTGAAGCTTTCTTT
>medium-sized|TRBV4-1|TRBD2|15|TRBJ2-3
CASSQGLAGGDTQYF
TGCGCCAGCAGCCAGGGACTAGCGGGGGGAGATACGCAGTATTTT
>NA|TRBV7-6|NA|16|TRBJ1-1
CASSLEAGGASTEAFF
TGTGCCAGCAGCTTAGAGGCTGGGGGGGCAAGCACTGAAGCTTTCTTT
>few|TRBV27|NA|14|TRBJ2-3
CASSFRGKTDTQYF
TGTGCCAGCAGTTTCCGAGGGAAGACAGATACGCAGTATTTT
>NA|TRBV30|NA|15|TRBJ1-2
CAWSVSSGPRASYTF
TGTGCCTGGAGTGTATCATCAGGGCCTCGCGCTAGCTACACCTTC
>NA|TRBV7-9|NA|17|TRBJ1-2
CASSLALKPGGDYGYTF
TGTGCCAGCAGCTTAGCGCTAAAACCCGGGGGCGACTATGGCTACACCTTC
>few|TRBV14|TRBD1|16|TRBJ1-2
CASSLLLTGGNYGYTF
TGTGCCAGCAGTCTCCTTTTGACAGGGGGCAACTATGGCTACACCTTC
>NA|TRBV2|TRBD1|15|TRBJ2-7
CASSGGQESSYEQYF
TGTGCCAGCAGTGGGGGACAGGAGAGCTCCTACGAGCAGTACTTC
>once|TRBV6-5|NA|15|TRBJ1-5
CASSFQGGSNQPQHF
TGTGCCAGCAGTTTCCAGGGTGGCAGCAATCAGCCCCAGCATTTT